This entry lists 21 T cell receptor beta chains sequenced from one sample in a study of blood T cell repertoires in COVID-19. Profiled with immunoSEQ multiplex PCR; TCRdb holds only in-frame clones, not every one. Of tens of thousands of clones listed, 80% to 90% were seen once; the top ten hold 20% to 25%. Specimen: peripheral blood. The receptor set was obtained from a woman in her 70s with acute or convalescent COVID-19.

The gene calls are TRBV3-1 (or the pseudogene TRBV3-2) and TRBJ2-7; D remains ambiguous. V lost 0 bases, J lost 0 bases, and 9 bases lay in between. There are 15 residues in the CDR3. Germline V CDR1 and CDR2: LGHDT, YNNKEL (reference sequence). The CDR3 nucleotides read TGTGCCAGCAGCCAAGATCAGGTCCGCTCCTACGAGCAGTACTTC. Protein product: CASSQDQVRSYEQYF.

V and J are TRBV5-4 and TRBJ2-7; TRBD1 matches 8 bases. J was trimmed by 4 bases and V by 0 bases; bases with no gene match: 9. The CDR3 is 16 residues long. Per the germline V gene, CDR1 is SGHNT and CDR2 is YYREEE (reference sequence). CDR3: CASSLGDGQGLYEQYF. The CDR3 DNA is TGTGCCAGCAGCTTGGGGGACGGACAGGGTTTATACGAGCAGTACTTC.

The V and J genes are TRBV4-2 and TRBJ1-3; 7 nucleotides align to TRBD1. The CDR3 consists of 17 residues. Germline CDR1 and CDR2: LGHNA and YNFKEQ. With V trimmed by 2 bases and J by 6 bases, 13 bases remained unmatched. CDR3 nucleotides: TGTGCCAGCAGCCAATCCACCGTGAAGGGGGCGGAAAACACCATATATTTT. Encoded protein: CASSQSTVKGAENTIYF.

The chain recombines TRBV7-2 with TRBJ1-1, with TRBD1 matching 10 bases. This CDR3 is 16 amino acids long. The junction had 12 bases not matched to a gene; V was cut back by 7 bases and J by 4 bases. Germline CDR1 is SGHTA and CDR2 is FQGNSA. DNA of the CDR3: TGTGCCAGCATCCCCGGGACAGGGGTCGTAGCCACTGAAGCTTTCTTT. As protein: CASIPGTGVVATEAFF. The whole variable domain, filled in from reference TRBV7-2 and TRBJ1-1, reads GAGVSQSPSNKVTEKGKDVELRCDPISGHTALYWYRQSLGQGLEFLIYFQGNSAPDKSGLPSDRFSAERTGGSVSTLTIQRTQQEDSAVYLCASIPGTGVVATEAFFGQGTRLTVV.

This clone was seen more than once but under ten times. The germline gene is not matched at one end of the junction; a read error may be the cause. This chain links TRBV4-1 with TRBJ1-2; TRBD1 aligns across 11 bases. Per the germline V gene, CDR1 is MGHRA and CDR2 is YSYEKL. The CDR3 has 16 amino acids. CDR3 sequence: CASRQGTGGPNYGYTF. In DNA, the CDR3 is TGCGCCAGCAGGCAAGGGACAGGGGGTCCCAACTATGGCTACACCTTC.

CDR3 loop: CASRPRVLEKLFF. In DNA form, the CDR3 reads TGTGCCAGTAGGCCCAGGGTATTAGAAAAACTGTTTTTT. The chain recombines TRBV19 with TRBJ1-4; D is perhaps TRBD1 (5 bases). Trimming removed 6 bases from V and 8 bases from J, with 13 bases in between. Per germline, CDR1 LNHDA and CDR2 SQIVND (reference sequence). This CDR3 comprises 13 residues.

The CDR3 DNA reads TGTGCCAGCAGTGAACCGGGACTAGGTGCTTTGAGTGAGCAGTTCTTC. Its protein is CASSEPGLGALSEQFF. The rearrangement uses TRBV6-1 and TRBJ2-1, with 8 bases aligning to TRBD2. With 2 bases clipped from V and 9 bases from J, the junction kept 12 bases outside the gene matches. The CDR3 spans 16 residues. Germline V gene sequence: CDR1 MNHNS, CDR2 SASEGT.

This sequence joins TRBV5-5 and TRBJ1-3, with D perhaps TRBD1 (6 bases). Trimming stripped 4 bases from V and 0 bases from J, with 17 bases between. The length of the CDR3 is 17 residues. CDR1 SGHKS and CDR2 YYEKEE come from the germline V gene (reference sequence). The CDR3 protein is CASSPFRGGTSGNTIYF. The CDR3 DNA sequence: TGTGCCAGCAGCCCGTTCCGAGGGGGAACCTCTGGAAACACCATATATTTT.

This chain links TRBV10-3 with TRBJ2-7; tentative D call: TRBD1 (5 bases). The CDR3 consists of 13 residues. Trimming pared 4 bases from V and 1 base from J, leaving 8 bases between. CDR1 is ENHRY, CDR2 SYGVKD, per germline. The CDR3 spells CAISGTQSYEQYF. CDR3 coding DNA: TGTGCCATCAGTGGGACACAATCCTACGAGCAGTACTTC.

The V and J genes are TRBV2 and TRBJ2-3; D perhaps matches TRBD2 (5 bases). Germline lookup yields CDR1 SNHLY and CDR2 FYNNEI. V lost 6 bases and J 1 base, leaving 8 bases between the germline ends. The CDR3 totals 13 residues. This chain's CDR3 is CASRGVRTDTQYF. Here the CDR3 DNA reads TGTGCCAGCAGGGGAGTTCGCACAGATACGCAGTATTTT.

The chain carries TRBV2 and TRBJ2-5; D not certain. V was cut by 11 bases and J by 2 bases, with 12 bases left in between. The CDR3 totals 12 residues. From germline, CDR1 is SNHLY and CDR2 FYNNEI. The CDR3 region has the DNA TGTGCCGTCCTGACTCGGCAAGAGACCCAGTACTTC. It encodes CAVLTRQETQYF.

The V call is TRBV7-7, the J call TRBJ2-3; TRBD2 matches at 12 bases. This CDR3 has 15 residues. J lost 3 bases, V lost 5 bases, and 3 bases had no gene match. Germline V CDR1 and CDR2: SSHAT, FNYEAQ (reference sequence). The CDR3 nucleotides are TGTGCCAGCAGCCAGACTAGCGGGAGTACAGATACGCAGTATTTT. This translates into CASSQTSGSTDTQYF.

The V and J genes are TRBV6-5 and TRBJ2-4; unclear D gene. With 2 bases removed from V and 0 bases from J, the gap between germline ends came to 8 bases. The CDR3 extends over 15 amino acids. Germline values: CDR1 MNHEY, CDR2 SVGAGI. The CDR3 region has the DNA TGTGCCAGCAGTTACCTCCCCCTAGCCAAAAACATTCAGTACTTC. It is translated as CASSYLPLAKNIQYF.

The chain couples TRBV19 to TRBJ2-1, with 11 bases that match TRBD2. This CDR3 spans 17 amino acids. From germline, CDR1 is LNHDA and CDR2 SQIVND (reference sequence). V shed 4 bases, J shed 6 bases, and the junction held 11 bases outside the gene matches. The DNA of the CDR3 is TGTGCCAGTAGTAGCGTACTAGCGGGAGAGAGACGCAATGAGCAGTTCTTC. Protein: CASSSVLAGERRNEQFF.

CDR3 DNA: TGTGCCAGAAGCTTGGTAACTGACAAAGGCAATCAGCCCCAGCATTTT. Translation gives CARSLVTDKGNQPQHF. The chain recombines TRBV5-3 with TRBJ1-5; D remains unclear. TRBV5-3 is annotated as an ORF whose role is uncertain. Trimming removed 0 bases from V and 2 bases from J, with 12 bases in between. This CDR3 contains 16 residues.

This CDR3 is CASSGGGGLSYNEQFF. In DNA form, the CDR3 reads TGTGCCAGCAGCGGCGGGGGCGGCTTATCCTACAATGAGCAGTTCTTC. V usage is TRBV11-3 and J usage is TRBJ2-1; possible D gene TRBD2, 7 bases. Germline V gene data show CDR1 as SGHNT and CDR2 as YENEEA. The CDR3 is 16 amino acids. Trimming took off 5 bases at V and 1 base at J, with 15 bases between the two ends.

This clone was seen more than once but under ten times. The chain uses TRBV15 and TRBJ1-5; D perhaps matches TRBD1 (5 bases). The germline gives CDR1 LNHNV, CDR2 YYDKDF (reference sequence). This CDR3 region has 13 residues. V lost 2 bases, J lost 5 bases, and 7 bases lay in between. DNA of the CDR3: TGTGCCACCAGCAGACCGGGGGATCAGCCCCAGCATTTT. This sequence encodes CATSRPGDQPQHF.

The chain employs TRBV9 and TRBJ2-2; 8 nucleotides align to TRBD1. This CDR3 region has 16 residues. Germline CDR1 reads SGDLS; CDR2 reads YYNGEE. V lost 4 bases to trimming and J lost 6 bases; unmatched junction nucleotides: 11. Here the CDR3 reads CASSRRQGPTSGELFF. Here the CDR3 DNA reads TGTGCCAGCAGCAGACGACAGGGGCCTACGTCCGGGGAGCTGTTTTTT.

This clone was counted between two and nine times. This chain uses TRBV11-2 with TRBJ1-2; a weak D match, TRBD1 (5 bases). CDR1 is SGHAT and CDR2 is FQNNGV in the germline V gene. Trimming took off 1 base at V and 5 bases at J, with 8 bases between the two ends. CDR3 size: 13 residues. The CDR3 protein is CASSLGGGYGYTF. CDR3 nucleotides: TGTGCCAGCAGCTTAGGGGGCGGATATGGCTACACCTTC.

The chain combines TRBV5-1 with TRBJ1-2; D may be TRBD1 (6 bases). The CDR3 totals 14 residues. CDR1 and CDR2 (germline): SGHRS, YFSETQ. The germline V and J ends were trimmed by 1 base and 0 bases, with 7 bases remaining between them. The CDR3 here is CASSLQGPNYGYTF. In DNA form, the CDR3 reads TGCGCCAGCAGCTTGCAGGGGCCTAACTATGGCTACACCTTC.

The chain is built from TRBV28 and TRBJ2-7; TRBD2 matches at 7 bases. Germline-derived CDR1 and CDR2 are MDHEN and SYDVKM. V lost 4 bases, J lost 0 bases, and 6 bases stayed unmatched. The CDR3 covers 15 residues. The chain's CDR3 is CASSSAGGSSYEQYF. The CDR3 DNA reads as TGTGCCAGCAGTTCGGCAGGCGGGAGCTCCTACGAGCAGTACTTC.